The 7 T cell receptor beta chains given below trace back to one sample, sequenced in a study of shared clonotypes between healthy human individuals. TCRdb keeps only in-frame clones here, not all; method: immunoSEQ multiplex PCR. Among 2 million to 3 million clones listed, 80% to 95% were seen once. The sample comprised naive CD4+ T cells from PBMCs. As for subset: CD45RA+ positively selected. These receptors all stem from a man in his late teens or twenties in good health. Some clones in this sample may be carry-over from other donors' samples.

J is TRBJ1-1 and V is TRBV2, with D possibly being TRBD1 (6 bases). The CDR3 has 15 amino acids. Germline CDR1 reads SNHLY; CDR2 reads FYNNEI. V gave up 4 bases and J gave up 5 bases, with 17 bases separating them. Written as DNA, the CDR3 is TGTGCCAGCAGTGGCCCTACCATACAGGGAACTGAAGCTTTCTTT. Translated, it gives CASSGPTIQGTEAFF.

The chain recombines TRBV7-9 with TRBJ2-1, with D possibly called TRBD1 or TRBD2 (5 bases each). The CDR3 is 15 residues long. The V gene lost 5 bases and the J gene lost 3 bases, with 14 bases spanning the gap. CDR1 is SEHNR, CDR2 FQNEAQ, per germline (reference sequence). CDR3 bases: TGTGCCAGCAGCCCCGGTGGGGGTAGCTACAATGAGCAGTTCTTC. Translated: CASSPGGGSYNEQFF.

There are a few counts of this clone. The V and J genes are TRBV10-1 and TRBJ2-7; D is perhaps TRBD1 (6 bases). The CDR3 runs to 13 residues. V was trimmed by 4 bases and J by 0 bases, leaving 7 bases between them. Germline assignment: CDR1 WNHNN and CDR2 SYGVQD (reference sequence). This chain's CDR3 is CASSGDNSYEQYF. In DNA form, the CDR3 reads TGCGCCAGCAGTGGGGACAACTCCTACGAGCAGTACTTC.

CDR3 sequence reads: CASSFDRSSYEQYF. The CDR3 region has the DNA TGTGCCAGCAGCTTCGACAGAAGCTCCTACGAGCAGTACTTC. The chain couples TRBV5-5 to TRBJ2-7; D is possibly TRBD1 (5 bases). Between the trimmed V and J ends, which lost 2 bases and 0 bases, there was a span of 9 bases. The CDR3 runs 14 residues. CDR1 SGHKS and CDR2 YYEKEE come from the germline V gene (reference sequence).

The chain uses TRBV18 and TRBJ2-7; D is unresolved. CDR1 and CDR2 from the germline V gene are KGHSH and LQKENI. The ends were cut back, 3 bases at V and 6 bases at J, with 18 bases in the middle. CDR3 size: 15 residues. The CDR3 DNA reads as TGTGCCAGCTCACCGCCAGCAGGTCGGGCTGGCGAGCAGTACTTC. Its protein product is CASSPPAGRAGEQYF.

A remark on this clone: Other nucleotide sequences from this sample produce the same CDR3. The rearrangement uses TRBV14 and TRBJ2-7; D assignment may be TRBD1 or TRBD2 (5 bases each). V was shortened by 1 base and J by 0 bases, with 10 bases between the two germline ends. CDR1 SGHDN and CDR2 FVKESK come from the germline V gene. The CDR3 consists of 15 residues. CDR3 residues: CASSQGQRSSYEQYF. CDR3 coding DNA: TGTGCCAGCAGCCAAGGACAGCGGAGCTCCTACGAGCAGTACTTC.

This clone was seen only once. DNA for the CDR3: TGTGCCAGCAGCACTAGCGGGAGTCTCGCGTCCTACGAGCAGTACTTC. The encoded protein is CASSTSGSLASYEQYF. V usage is TRBV28 and J usage is TRBJ2-7; 11 bases are shared with TRBD2. Germline V CDR1 and CDR2: MDHEN, SYDVKM. Unmatched junction bases numbered 8, after V lost 6 bases and J lost 1 base. This CDR3 is built from 16 residues.